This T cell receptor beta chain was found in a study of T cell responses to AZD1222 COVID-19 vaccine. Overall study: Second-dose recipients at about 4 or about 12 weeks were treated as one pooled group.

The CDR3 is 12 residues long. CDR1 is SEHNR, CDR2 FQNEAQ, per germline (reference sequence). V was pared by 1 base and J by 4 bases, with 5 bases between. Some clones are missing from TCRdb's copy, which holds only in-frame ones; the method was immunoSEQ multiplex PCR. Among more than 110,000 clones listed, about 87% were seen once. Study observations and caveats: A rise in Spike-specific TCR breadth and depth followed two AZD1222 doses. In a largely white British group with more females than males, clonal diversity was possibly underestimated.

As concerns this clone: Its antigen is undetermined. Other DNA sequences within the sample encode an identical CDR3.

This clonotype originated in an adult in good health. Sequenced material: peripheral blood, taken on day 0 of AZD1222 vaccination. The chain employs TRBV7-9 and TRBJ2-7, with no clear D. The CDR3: CASSLGVYEQYF. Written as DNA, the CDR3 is TGTGCCAGCAGCTTAGGGGTTTACGAGCAGTACTTC.